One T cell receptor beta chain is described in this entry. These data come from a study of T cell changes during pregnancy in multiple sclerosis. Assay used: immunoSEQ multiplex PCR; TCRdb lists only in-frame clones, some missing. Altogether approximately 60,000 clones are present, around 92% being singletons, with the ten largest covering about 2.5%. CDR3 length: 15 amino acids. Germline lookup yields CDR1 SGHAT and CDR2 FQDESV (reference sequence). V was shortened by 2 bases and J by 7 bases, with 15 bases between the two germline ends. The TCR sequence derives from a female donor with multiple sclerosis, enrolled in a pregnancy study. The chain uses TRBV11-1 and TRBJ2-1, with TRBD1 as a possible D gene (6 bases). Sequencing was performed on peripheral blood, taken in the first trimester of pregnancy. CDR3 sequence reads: CASSLIGWGQNEQFF. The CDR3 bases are TGTGCCAGCAGCTTAATCGGTTGGGGGCAAAATGAGCAGTTCTTC.